These 14 T cell receptor beta chains share one sample of origin, sequenced in a study of tumor-infiltrating lymphocytes in primary liver carcinoma. From unsorted bulk tissue weighing roughly 18-31 mg, DNA and RNA were co-extracted. The researchers produced TCR beta cDNA from 500 to 550 ng total RNA with a constant-region primer. A slightly modified ARM-PCR protocol with three nested multiplex PCR rounds produced these TCR beta libraries. PCR rounds one and two used TRBV1-TRBV30 forward primers with a C-beta reverse primer for 10 cycles each. TCRdb ran MiXCR on the multiplex PCR reads and lists one entry per CDR3 protein. The sample shows 80,000 or so distinct CDR3 sequences, about 70% of them seen only once. Source material: liver tumor tissue from sampling region 4. Subset specified: tumor region T4, right-lateral pole. The source of these receptors is a woman aged 60-75 years with primary liver carcinoma and hepatitis B virus infection.

This rearrangement joins TRBV12-3 or TRBV12-4 to TRBJ2-1; tentative D call: TRBD2 (6 bases). V gave up 1 base and J gave up 5 bases, with 12 bases separating them. The CDR3 has 15 residues. The CDR3 loop is CASSLVEGGDNEQFF. The CDR3 DNA sequence: TGTGCCAGCAGTTTAGTAGAGGGCGGGGACAATGAGCAGTTCTTC.

The J gene is TRBJ2-3, the V gene TRBV21-1; TRBD2 is the table's D call and was not checked against the DNA. TRBV21-1 is assigned pseudogene status. The CDR3 runs 20 residues. The CDR3 DNA sequence: TGTGCCAGCAGCGAAGGCCTACTAGCGGGAGGTGGGAGTGACACAGATAAGCAGTATTTT. Protein product: CASSEGLLAGGGSDTDKQYF.

V is TRBV11-3 and J is TRBJ2-1; D is perhaps TRBD2 (6 bases). The CDR3 is 18 residues long. V was shortened by 3 bases and J by 3 bases, with 21 bases between the two germline ends. CDR1 and CDR2 from the germline V gene are SGHNT and YENEEA. The CDR3 region has the DNA TGTGCCAGCAGCTTGGGTCGAGGCAGGAGGGCCGGCTACAATGAGCAGTTCTTC. It translates to CASSLGRGRRAGYNEQFF.

This clonotype was observed at least ten times. The chain links TRBV12-3 or TRBV12-4 to TRBJ2-5, with 11 positions matching TRBD2. The CDR3 is 15 residues long. Germline trimming cut 6 bases from V and 2 bases from J; bases unmatched to any gene: 5. This chain's CDR3 is CASRRGTSGQETQYF. CDR3 sequence (DNA): TGTGCCAGCAGACGAGGGACTAGCGGACAAGAGACCCAGTACTTC.

This clonotype was found many times. V usage is TRBV12-3 or TRBV12-4 and J usage is TRBJ2-2; possible D gene TRBD2, 7 bases. Trimming removed 3 bases from V and 6 bases from J, with 14 bases in between. The CDR3 length is 15 residues. The CDR3 DNA sequence: TGTGCCAGCAGTTTTTGGGGGGCGGGGGCCGGGGAGCTGTTTTTT. Its translation is CASSFWGAGAGELFF.

About this clonotype: An end of the junction differs from the germline gene, which may be a read error. V usage is TRBV11-1 and J usage is TRBJ2-3, with 7 nucleotides matching TRBD2. Germline values: CDR1 SGHAT, CDR2 FQDESV (reference sequence). The length of the CDR3 is 14 residues. CDR3 protein: CASSLRQPAGESHF. The CDR3 DNA reads as TGTGCTAGCAGCTTAAGGCAACCTGCGGGAGAATCTCACTTT.

Note on this clonotype: Given a much more abundant clone one base away, this may be a read error. This rearrangement joins TRBV7-9 to TRBJ2-7, with D possibly matching TRBD2 (7 bases). The CDR3 is made up of 15 amino acids. CDR1 is SEHNR and CDR2 is FQNEAQ in the germline V gene (reference sequence). CDR3 nucleotides: TGTTCCAGCAGCTCCCGGAGGGGGGGCACCTACGAGCAGTACTTC. Protein sequence: CSSSSRRGGTYEQYF.

The gene calls are TRBV28 and TRBJ2-5; weak D call: TRBD2 (5 bases). The germline V and J ends were trimmed by 6 bases and 9 bases, with 20 bases remaining between them. The germline V gene encodes CDR1 MDHEN and CDR2 SYDVKM. CDR3 length: 14 residues. In DNA, the CDR3 is TGTGCCAGCAGCCGCGACTATCCTTCGGAGGCCCAGTACTTC. Protein product: CASSRDYPSEAQYF.

A single count supports this clonotype. Lacking the conserved final phenylalanine or tryptophan, this CDR3 likely reflects a read error. The rearrangement uses TRBV5-1 and TRBJ2-2; TRBD2 agrees at 14 bases. V lost 4 bases to trimming and J lost 8 bases; unmatched junction nucleotides: 10. Germline V gene sequence: CDR1 SGHRS, CDR2 YFSETQ. The CDR3 is 17 amino acids. The CDR3 reads CASSPGTSGSITGELFI. For the CDR3, the DNA is TGCGCCAGCAGCCCCGGGACTAGCGGGAGTATCACGGGGGAGCTGTTTATT.

Notes on this clonotype: This sequence may be a read error, since a much larger clone differs from it by one base. V gene TRBV15 combines with J gene TRBJ2-7; possible D gene TRBD1, 6 bases. Per the germline V gene, CDR1 is LNHNV and CDR2 is YYDKDF (reference sequence). This CDR3 spans 14 amino acids. For the CDR3, the DNA is TGTGCCACCAGCAGGGGACAAAACGACTACAAGCAGTACTTC. Its translation is CATSRGQNDYKQYF.

The CDR3 coding sequence is TGTGCCAGCGGGAGGAATTCCTACAATGAGCAGTTCTTC. Protein product: CASGRNSYNEQFF. The chain couples TRBV2 to TRBJ2-1; D is possibly TRBD2 (6 bases). The CDR3 sequence is 13 residues long. Trimming left V 8 bases short and J 1 base short, with 9 bases between. From germline, CDR1 is SNHLY and CDR2 FYNNEI.

With regard to this clonotype: A read error may produce the germline difference seen at one junction end. The chain links TRBV4-1 to TRBJ2-1, with 10 nucleotides matching TRBD2. Per the germline V gene, CDR1 is MGHRA and CDR2 is YSYEKL. There are 21 residues in the CDR3. The CDR3 loop reads CASSHPGGLAGAVESYSEQFF. CDR3 in DNA: TGCGCCAGCAGCCATCCCGGGGGGCTAGCGGGAGCGGTAGAGAGCTACAGTGAGCAGTTCTTC.

The chain joins TRBV11-3 to TRBJ2-3; D not resolved. CDR1 is SGHNT and CDR2 is YENEEA in the germline V gene. This CDR3 is built from 15 residues. Between the trimmed V and J ends, which lost 0 bases and 11 bases, there was a span of 18 bases. CDR3 amino acids: CASSLEARGPDVQYF. CDR3 bases: TGTGCCAGCAGCTTAGAAGCGAGAGGACCAGATGTGCAGTATTTT.

This clonotype was detected many times. This sequence joins TRBV5-1 and TRBJ2-1; TRBD2 matches 9 bases. Germline V gene data show CDR1 as SGHRS and CDR2 as YFSETQ. The CDR3 covers 17 residues. V was pared by 6 bases and J by 7 bases, with 17 bases of the junction left unmatched. The CDR3 DNA reads TGCGCCAGCAACGACTTCCAGGGGTGGACTAGCGTGAATGAGCAGTTCTTC. This encodes CASNDFQGWTSVNEQFF. Full variable domain (remainder filled in from reference TRBV5-1 and TRBJ2-1): KAGVTQTPRYLIKTRGQQVTLSCSPISGHRSVSWYQQTPGQGLQFLFEYFSETQRNKGNFPGRFSGRQFSNSRSEMNVSTLELGDSALYLCASNDFQGWTSVNEQFFGPGTRLTVL.